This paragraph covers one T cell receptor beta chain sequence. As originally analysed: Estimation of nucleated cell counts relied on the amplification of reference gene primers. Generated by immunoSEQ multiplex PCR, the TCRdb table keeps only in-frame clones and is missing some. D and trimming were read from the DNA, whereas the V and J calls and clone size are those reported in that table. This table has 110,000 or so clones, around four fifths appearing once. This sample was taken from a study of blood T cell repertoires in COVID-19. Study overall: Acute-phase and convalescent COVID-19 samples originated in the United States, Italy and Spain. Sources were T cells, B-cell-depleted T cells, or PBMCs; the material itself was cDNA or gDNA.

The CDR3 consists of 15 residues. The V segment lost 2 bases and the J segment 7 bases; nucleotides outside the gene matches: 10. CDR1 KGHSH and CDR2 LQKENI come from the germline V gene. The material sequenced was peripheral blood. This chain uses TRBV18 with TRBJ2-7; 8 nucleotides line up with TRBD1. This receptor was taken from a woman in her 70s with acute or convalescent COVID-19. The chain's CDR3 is CASSPFVQGVGEQYF. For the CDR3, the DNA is TGTGCCAGCTCACCATTCGTACAGGGGGTAGGGGAGCAGTACTTC. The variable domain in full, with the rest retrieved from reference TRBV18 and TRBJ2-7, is NAGVMQNPRHLVRRRGQEARLRCSPMKGHSHVYWYRQLPEEGLKFMVYLQKENIIDESGMPKERFSAEFPKEGPSILRIQQVVRGDSAAYFCASSPFVQGVGEQYFGPGTRLTVT.